This TCR beta chain was documented in a study of cytomegalovirus exposure and HLA in healthy donors (TCRdb year 2017). Turning to the overall study: In an earlier analysis of 587 of the donors, about 260 Gb of sequence data and 100 million or so unique TCR beta sequences from about 190 million T cells were reported. Typing coverage varied by locus: roughly 629-640 donors for A, B, C, DRB1 and DQB1; more than 500 for DQA1; around 610 for DPA1; around 490 for DPB1. To decide whether each TCR beta V gene segment behaved as functional or pseudogenic, an earlier analysis of some 600 of the donors relied on high-throughput TCR beta sequencing. HLA typing included class I and class II loci at four-digit resolution. Along with the approximately 620-subject first cohort, a separate validation cohort of over a hundred different subjects was used. To predict cytomegalovirus infection status, the study combined high-throughput TCR immunosequencing, statistical association of individual TCRs with disease status, and machine learning. Every discovery cohort repertoire had been produced on one sequencing platform. Donor age, sex, ethnicity and CMV serostatus were collected together with the repertoire data. The study used immunosequencing to profile the T cell repertoires of several hundred subjects and linked those repertoires to cytomegalovirus serostatus. About 5 DR-DQ haplotypes were handled as single units for association and clustering, since linkage in the cohort was strong. A later genetic analysis used genome-wide SNP genotypes for about 55% of the 666 donors, treating that subset as a discovery cohort. A later analysis re-analyzed previously published TCR beta repertoires from about 600 donors and added high-resolution HLA genotyping to study TCR occurrence patterns. The study aimed to test whether signatures of past pathogen exposure could be identified by cataloging public T cell receptors. Among 300 to 500 genotyped donors of the cohort, an average of around 240,000 unique TCR beta nucleotide sequences was sequenced per donor, of which about 20% were non-productive. An early release that covered fewer than 750 HLA-typed donors contained approximately 300 gigabases of sequencing data and approximately 85 million unique TCR sequences. Rather than drawing on any new phenotypic data, the later analysis identified candidate immune exposures from TCR beta sequences and the way those sequences occurred across donors. Among the roughly 380 genotyped donors, more than 70% belonged to the genetic ancestry cluster associated with self-reported Caucasian donors. Overall study outcomes, separate from this receptor: The classifier was reported to diagnose cytomegalovirus status with high specificity and sensitivity in both the original and validation cohorts. Correlated functional status among segregating V segments might reflect linkage disequilibrium, but an unknown experimental factor could not be ruled out. The 87-base-pair reads could not distinguish some IMGT-functional V segments, including TRBV6-2 and TRBV6-3, so those segments were excluded. This cohort had only TCR beta chains sequenced, and the lack of alpha or paired-chain data limited which features could be detected. In a later genetic analysis, fewer N-insertions in productive TCRs were reported among donors in an Asian-associated ancestry cluster than the roughly 640-donor mean. In a later analysis, the rate of TCR association differed among HLA loci, with DRB1 alleles having the most associated TCRs and HLA-C alleles having the fewest. Most TCR sequences were observed very rarely across donors, whereas some public TCRs were present in many individuals. CMV serostatus was the only immune exposure information available for the cohort. Roughly 17 rarely observed V segments, including chromosome 9 orphons, were excluded from the earlier analysis of just under 600 of the donors because counts were too low. Several of the top co-occurrence clusters appeared to be linked to parvovirus B19, influenza, CMV and Epstein-Barr virus, according to a later analysis. Sequencing depth was assumed to be roughly uniform across donors in the presence/absence analyses, though that assumption may not hold. A later analysis found that most CMV-associated TCR beta chains appeared HLA-restricted, with HLA associations seemingly driven largely by CMV exposure. The authors suggested that the approach could potentially be extended to other disease states and immunological phenotypes. Compared with equally common non-associated chains, HLA-associated TCR beta chains in a later analysis were more clonally expanded and had lower generation probabilities. In a later genetic analysis, a missense DCLRE1C variant was associated with V-gene and J-gene trimming of TCR beta chains, and the association was replicated in an independent cohort. In an earlier analysis of around 600 of the donors, most TCR beta V segments appeared in productive rearrangements about 87% or about 30% of the time, broadly matching IMGT annotations. At a false discovery rate of 0.05, a later analysis linked approximately 18,000 TCR beta sequences to specific HLA alleles. A total of 150 or so TCR beta chains were listed by the study as associated with cytomegalovirus. In vitro tests confirmed that a few of the cytomegalovirus-associated TCR beta chains recognize cytomegalovirus antigens. A cluster of highly shared sequence variants was judged likely to represent a technical artifact of the sequencing pipeline. Because HLA typing was unavailable for some donors at each locus, only the typed subset was used in association tests. A further reported finding was that TCR beta sequences accurately predicted the HLA-A and HLA-B alleles for most subjects in the first cohort. When HLA alleles, especially DR and DQ, strongly co-occurred, TCR associations were difficult to assign to individual alleles.

CDR3 length: 16 amino acids, cysteine to phenylalanine. Just CDR3 DNA is preserved here, 48 bases in frame from base 1. V loses 2 bases, J loses 2 bases, and the germline ends lie 16 bases apart. Based on the germline V gene, the CDR1 and CDR2 sequences are SGHNT and YENEEA. Regarding this clone: This clone's antigen is unknown. Within one base of it there is no much larger clone, and no base qualities were kept.

Library preparation was by the immunoSEQ multiplex PCR assay. The multiplex PCR relied on a mix of 60 forward primers for TCR Vbeta segments and 13 reverse primers for TCR Jbeta segments. Amplification of the CDR3 region of rearranged TCR beta genes was performed with a multiplex PCR assay on genomic DNA. On the Illumina HiSeq System, the amplified TCR beta libraries were sequenced as 87-base-pair reads. As for the authors' bioinformatics: In a later analysis, tens of millions of unique TCR beta chains were counted across the roughly 670 repertoires, and roughly 11 million of these chains were shared by at least two donors. Raw reads were error-corrected and collapsed into unique sequences with a nearest-neighbor algorithm that merged closely related sequences to remove PCR and sequencing errors. CDR3 sequences were aligned to IMGT reference sequences to assign V, D and J gene segments. For a sequence to be retained, at least a six-nucleotide match to both a V gene segment and a J gene segment was required. Rearrangements were classified as productive when the CDR3 lacked stop codons and remained in frame with V and J, and all other rearrangements were classified as non-productive. CDR3 was defined according to IMGT convention as the region running from the second conserved V-encoded cysteine to the conserved J-encoded phenylalanine. The earlier analysis of 500 to 600 of the donors excluded sequences that lacked an unambiguous match to a single V gene segment. An earlier analysis of 550 to 650 of the donors classified V segments as functional when productive rearrangements were above 56.7% and as segregating when the standard deviation between donors was above 5%. To diagnose cytomegalovirus status from the catalog of TCR beta chain sequences, a statistical classification framework was built. A later analysis assigned V and J genes by comparing TCR nucleotide sequences with IMGT/GENE-DB human TR gene sequences. In a later analysis, CDR3 sequences and most-parsimonious VDJ recombination scenarios were assigned using the TCRdist pipeline. A later analysis defined each TCR beta chain by its CDR3 amino acid sequence plus V-gene family, and excluded reads lacking a unique V-gene family. In a later analysis, around 600 highly shared, low-generation-probability nucleotide sequences were removed to address suspected cross-contamination and a sequencing artifact. In a later analysis, a clonal expansion index was calculated for each public chain from normalized within-repertoire ranks of inferred template counts. A later analysis computed generation probabilities with a VDJ recombination model fitted to out-of-frame rearrangements, and checked the results against IGoR. Hypergeometric tests were used in a later analysis to score TCR-TCR, TCR-HLA and TCR-CMV co-occurrence, with a repertoire-size bias correction applied to the TCR pairs. To estimate false discovery rates, a later analysis permuted the HLA or CMV assignments 20 times. In a later analysis, co-occurring TCRs were grouped with DBSCAN, and TCRdist sequence similarity was added when clustering was performed within HLA-allele-positive subsets. Repertoires with fewer than 30,000 or more than 120,000 public chains, plus five repertoires with anomalous nucleotide sharing, were excluded from co-occurrence clustering. TCRdb stores this immuneACCESS table with in-frame sequences only. Part of the clones is absent; in the studies checked, under half of the shortfall reflects unresolved V genes, and no reason is known for the rest. The V and J calls and clone size were taken over from that table, and D and trimming were inferred from the DNA. The sample profile shows around 150,000 clones; 75% of them were found once. Around 8.3% of the sample is in the top ten clones.

The cohort comprised hundreds of healthy bone marrow donors. Cohort members were all nominally healthy when sampled, although unrecorded immune exposures were likely present. The donor tested CMV seropositive and was one of the 289 seropositive cohort members. Each donor provided a peripheral blood sample, and peripheral blood mononuclear cells were used for TCR beta sequencing. Genomic DNA extraction from the blood cell samples was performed with the Qiagen DNeasy Blood Extraction Kit. In this chain, TRBV11-3 is recombined with TRBJ2-7; a weak D assignment points to TRBD2 (7 bases agree). The receptor's source is a middle-aged woman in good health and CMV-seropositive. Sequenced sample: PBMCs. The sequenced DNA: TGTGCCAGCAGCTTACTGTGGGGGGGACATGCCTACGAGCAGTACTTC. Protein translation: CASSLLWGGHAYEQYF.